These 18 T cell receptor beta chains were all obtained from the same sample, sequenced in a study of neurological immune-mediated disorders. TCRdb re-derived calls from the 5' RACE reads in MiXCR, one entry per CDR3 protein. The sample holds 50,000 to 65,000 distinct CDR3 sequences; more than 3% are singletons and the top ten take 1.6%. Sequencing was done on a sample of PBMCs. The receptors stem from a man younger than 45 with multiple sclerosis.

In its sample, this clonotype was seen many times. V and J are TRBV11-1 and TRBJ2-7; TRBD2 is a possible D gene (6 bases). V was clipped by 5 bases and J by 1 base, with 18 bases between them. CDR1 and CDR2 from the germline V gene are SGHAT and FQDESV (reference sequence). This CDR3 comprises 16 residues. CDR3 nucleotides: TGTGCCAGCAGCCCCCCTCTCCCACGGGGGTCCTACGAGCAGTACTTC. Translation gives CASSPPLPRGSYEQYF.

The chain combines TRBV6-5 with TRBJ2-7; D is ambiguous. Per the germline V gene, CDR1 is MNHEY and CDR2 is SVGAGI. The CDR3 consists of 12 residues. V lost 7 bases to trimming and J lost 5 bases, with 12 bases between them. The DNA for the CDR3 is TGTGCCAGCACCGGTAGGGTAAACGAGCAGTACTTC. Protein product: CASTGRVNEQYF.

This clonotype was recorded many times. The chain uses TRBV20-1 and TRBJ1-2; unclear D gene. With 0 bases removed from V and 4 bases from J, the gap between germline ends came to 21 bases. The CDR3 is made up of 17 amino acids. Germline V gene data show CDR1 as DFQATT and CDR2 as SNEGSKA (reference sequence). The CDR3 region is CSARDQFRQGLGYGYTF. CDR3 sequence (DNA): TGCAGTGCTAGAGACCAGTTCAGGCAAGGACTGGGCTATGGCTACACCTTC.

This clonotype has at least ten counts. The CDR3 DNA reads as TGTGCCAGCAGCCCAAGACTAGCGGACTCCTACAATGAGCAGTTCTTC. It encodes CASSPRLADSYNEQFF. The chain recombines TRBV9 with TRBJ2-1; 9 nucleotides agree with TRBD2. The germline V gene has CDR1 SGDLS and CDR2 YYNGEE. The junction had 5 bases not matched to a gene; V was cut back by 4 bases and J by 0 bases. This CDR3 contains 16 residues.

This clonotype has at least ten counts. The V call is TRBV6-1, the J call TRBJ1-5; possibly TRBD1 for D (6 bases). The CDR3 is made up of 14 amino acids. Germline loops: CDR1 MNHNS, CDR2 SASEGT. V was trimmed by 7 bases and J by 0 bases, leaving 10 bases between them. The CDR3 region is CASTGTYSNQPQHF. Written as DNA, the CDR3 is TGTGCCAGCACCGGGACATATAGCAATCAGCCCCAGCATTTT.

The table lists this clonotype with many counts. V usage is TRBV3-1 and J usage is TRBJ2-7; D is ambiguous. Germline CDR1 reads LGHDT; CDR2 reads YNNKEL (reference sequence). V was cut by 0 bases and J by 6 bases, with 15 bases left in between. The CDR3 is made up of 15 amino acids. The CDR3 DNA reads TGTGCCAGCAGCCAAGATAGCCGACCTAGGATCGAGCAGTACTTC. This sequence encodes CASSQDSRPRIEQYF.

This clonotype was counted at least ten times. CDR3 loop: CASSLGSRPDTQYF. The CDR3 bases are TGTGCCAGCAGTTTGGGGAGCAGGCCAGATACGCAGTATTTT. V and J are TRBV28 and TRBJ2-3, with D maybe TRBD2 (5 bases). Germline CDR1 and CDR2: MDHEN and SYDVKM. Trimming took off 3 bases at V and 4 bases at J, with 11 bases between the two ends. This CDR3 is 14 amino acids long.

Many counts were recorded for this clonotype. The V call is TRBV7-6, the J call TRBJ2-1, with a possible D match to TRBD2 (7 bases). The CDR3 runs to 17 residues. Looked up from germline, CDR1 is SGHVS and CDR2 is FNYEAQ. Between the trimmed V and J ends, which lost 1 base and 2 bases, there was a span of 15 bases. CDR3 in amino acids: CASSLVWRGPTYNEQFF. DNA of the CDR3: TGTGCCAGCAGCTTAGTCTGGCGGGGGCCCACCTACAATGAGCAGTTCTTC.

This clonotype was counted at least ten times. CDR3 nucleotide sequence: TGTGCCAGCTCACCACCGTCAAGCGGCATTGACGAGCAGTACTTC. Translation gives CASSPPSSGIDEQYF. The gene calls are TRBV18 and TRBJ2-7, with D possibly matching TRBD2 (5 bases). Trimming shortened V by 0 bases and J by 5 bases, and 14 bases separated the two germline ends. The CDR3 is made up of 15 amino acids. In germline, CDR1 is KGHSH, CDR2 LQKENI.

The sample holds many counts of this clonotype. The chain combines TRBV6-1 with TRBJ1-1, with a weak D call TRBD1 (6 bases). The CDR3 extends over 14 amino acids. The germline CDR1 and CDR2 sequences are MNHNS and SASEGT. V lost 3 bases to trimming and J lost 4 bases, with 12 bases between them. The CDR3 DNA follows: TGTGCCAGCAGTGAGCAGGGGTCTGCCACTGAAGCTTTCTTT. The encoded protein is CASSEQGSATEAFF.

This clonotype has only a few counts. This chain links TRBV14 with TRBJ1-1, with no clear D. V was shortened by 5 bases and J by 8 bases, with 12 bases between the two germline ends. CDR1 and CDR2 (germline): SGHDN, FVKESK. The CDR3 is made up of 12 amino acids. For the CDR3, the DNA is TGTGCCAGCAGCAAGGTTGCGACAGAAGCTTTCTTT. It is translated as CASSKVATEAFF.

This clonotype came up many times. The chain links TRBV12-3 or TRBV12-4 to TRBJ2-1, with 16 bases that match TRBD2. V shed 3 bases and J 2 bases; nucleotides not matched to a gene: 10. The CDR3 loop spans 20 amino acids. The CDR3 region is CASSFIPGLAGGMPYNEQFF. CDR3 DNA: TGTGCCAGCAGTTTTATACCGGGACTAGCGGGAGGGATGCCCTACAATGAGCAGTTCTTC.

In this sample, this clonotype turned up many times. The chain links TRBV10-3 to TRBJ2-5; 7 bases map to TRBD1. V gave up 2 bases and J gave up 2 bases; unmatched junction bases: 5. This CDR3 has 15 residues. Germline V gene sequence: CDR1 ENHRY, CDR2 SYGVKD. In nucleotides, the CDR3 is TGTGCCATCAGTGAGAAGGGGGCAATTCAAGAGACCCAGTACTTC. It encodes CAISEKGAIQETQYF.

This clonotype has at least ten counts. The chain combines TRBV12-3 or TRBV12-4 with TRBJ2-7; D is unclear. The CDR3 is made up of 13 amino acids. Trimming cost V 4 bases and J 4 bases, with 11 bases left between them. CDR3 loop: CASSSPVEYEQYF. CDR3 DNA sequence: TGTGCCAGCAGTTCCCCTGTGGAATACGAGCAGTACTTC.

Many counts were recorded for this clonotype. This chain links TRBV11-2 with TRBJ2-3; 7 nucleotides agree with TRBD2. From germline, CDR1 is SGHAT and CDR2 FQNNGV. The CDR3 has 11 amino acids. The ends lost 5 bases at V and 15 bases at J; junction bases unmatched: 8. CDR3 nucleotide sequence: TGTGCCAGCAGCGGGGGAGGGACTCAATATTTT. This translates into CASSGGGTQYF.

This clonotype was seen more than once but under ten times. V usage is TRBV6-2 or TRBV6-3 and J usage is TRBJ1-2, with 9 bases aligning to TRBD1. V lost 2 bases, J lost 4 bases, and 2 bases stayed unmatched. The germline V gene has CDR1 MNHEY and CDR2 SVGEGT. CDR3 size: 14 residues. The CDR3 sequence: CASSYRQGGYGYTF. The CDR3 DNA follows: TGTGCCAGCAGTTACCGACAGGGGGGCTATGGCTACACCTTC.

This clonotype was picked up many times. The chain couples TRBV12-3 or TRBV12-4 to TRBJ2-2; tentatively, D is TRBD2 (5 bases). V dropped 6 bases and J dropped 3 bases, with 17 bases sitting between them. This CDR3 contains 16 residues. CDR3 region: CASSLYGIRDTGELFF. In DNA, the CDR3 is TGTGCCAGCAGCCTTTACGGGATCCGCGACACCGGGGAGCTGTTTTTT.

This clonotype was recorded at least ten times. The V call is TRBV10-2, the J call TRBJ2-3, with TRBD2 as a possible D gene (5 bases). Germline assignment: CDR1 WSHSY and CDR2 SAAADI. The CDR3 runs 16 residues. The V end was cut by 4 bases, the J end by 0 bases, with 14 bases between. The CDR3 sequence: CASSVRAPLSTDTQYF. CDR3 nucleotide sequence: TGCGCCAGCAGTGTGCGGGCCCCCTTGAGCACAGATACGCAGTATTTT.